A single sample gave rise to the 30 T cell receptor beta chains below, sequenced in a study of beta chain features in type 1 diabetes. The authors reverse transcribed all of the isolated RNA, so sequencing captured expressed TCRB transcripts. Here immunoSEQ multiplex PCR was the method, and the copy in TCRdb shows in-frame clones only, minus some. Here the sample spans 860,000 or so clones, 17% being singletons. The source material was naive CD4+ T cells from blood. The receptors originated from a woman aged 18-29 years in good health.

The rearrangement links TRBV29-1 to TRBJ1-2, with D maybe TRBD1 (5 bases). Trimming took 7 bases from V and 4 from J, leaving 16 bases between them. This CDR3 is 13 amino acids long. In germline, CDR1 is SQVTM, CDR2 ANQGSEA. The CDR3 loop is CSATGAGGYGYTF. In DNA, the CDR3 is TGCAGCGCTACCGGGGCGGGGGGCTATGGCTACACCTTC.

This rearrangement joins TRBV7-9 to TRBJ1-3; TRBD1 might be the D (5 bases). V was shortened by 6 bases and J by 2 bases, with 11 bases between the two germline ends. The CDR3 spans 14 residues. Per the germline V gene, CDR1 is SEHNR and CDR2 is FQNEAQ (reference sequence). CDR3 bases: TGTGCCAGCAGTTCAGGGCTGGCTGGAAACACCATATATTTT. This translates into CASSSGLAGNTIYF.

This clone appeared a few times. The V gene is TRBV10-3, the J gene TRBJ2-3, with 7 bases that match TRBD1. The V segment lost 9 bases and the J segment 6 bases; nucleotides outside the gene matches: 3. Germline CDR1 ENHRY, CDR2 SYGVKD. This CDR3 is 11 amino acids long. CDR3 sequence reads: CAIQGFDTQYF. The CDR3 DNA reads TGTGCCATACAGGGGTTCGATACGCAGTATTTT.

This clone turned up a few times. This rearrangement joins TRBV5-1 to TRBJ2-3; D may be TRBD1 or TRBD2 (5 bases each). Trimming removed 0 bases from V and 4 bases from J, with 15 bases in between. This CDR3 has 16 residues. The germline gives CDR1 SGHRS, CDR2 YFSETQ. The CDR3, as DNA: TGCGCCAGCAGCTTGGGAGCCAGGGTGGGAGCAGATACGCAGTATTTT. Translation gives CASSLGARVGADTQYF.

The CDR3, as DNA: TGCGCCAGCAGCCAAGAATGGGACATTGAAGCTTTCTTT. It codes for CASSQEWDIEAFF. The V gene is TRBV4-1, the J gene TRBJ1-1; D is perhaps TRBD1 (6 bases). Germline V gives CDR1 MGHRA, CDR2 YSYEKL. This CDR3 is 13 amino acids long. Trimming took 0 bases from V and 7 from J, leaving 9 bases between them.

V is TRBV19 and J is TRBJ1-5, with D maybe TRBD1 (6 bases). Deletions cut 10 bases from V and 5 bases from J, with 15 bases between. This CDR3 spans 13 amino acids. Per the germline V gene, CDR1 is LNHDA and CDR2 is SQIVND (reference sequence). CDR3 loop: CAIGGGLYQPQHF. CDR3 nucleotides: TGTGCCATAGGAGGGGGGCTCTATCAGCCCCAGCATTTT.

The V and J genes are TRBV5-1 and TRBJ2-1; D tentatively reads TRBD1 or TRBD2 (5 bases each). This CDR3 is built from 16 residues. The V and J ends lost 0 bases and 2 bases respectively, with 12 bases between them. CDR1 SGHRS and CDR2 YFSETQ come from the germline V gene. In DNA, the CDR3 is TGCGCCAGCAGCTTGGTGGGGGATAATGCCTACAATGAGCAGTTCTTC. This encodes CASSLVGDNAYNEQFF.

This clone was found a few times. The junction departs from germline at one end; a sequencing error may be responsible. J is TRBJ2-1 and V is TRBV25-1, with unresolved D. This CDR3 spans 12 amino acids. Germline CDR1 and CDR2: MGHDK and SYGVNS. Here the CDR3 DNA reads TGTGCCAGCAGTGAATACTACGGGCCCGTTATCTTC. It yields the protein CASSEYYGPVIF.

This chain connects TRBV29-1 to TRBJ2-7, with a tentative D call TRBD1 (6 bases). The CDR3 spans 12 residues. Trimming pared 7 bases from V and 6 bases from J, leaving 16 bases between. The germline V gene has CDR1 SQVTM and CDR2 ANQGSEA. CDR3 bases: TGCAGCGGAGGCGGGCAGGGGAGCGAGCAGTACTTC. Translation: CSGGGQGSEQYF.

V usage is TRBV7-9 and J usage is TRBJ1-1, with D unresolved. The V end was cut by 4 bases, the J end by 3 bases, with 15 bases between. Germline CDR1 SEHNR, CDR2 FQNEAQ (reference sequence). The CDR3 sequence is 15 residues long. CDR3 coding DNA: TGTGCCAGCAGCTCTCTTGGAAGGTTGTACACTGAAGCTTTCTTT. Amino acid sequence: CASSSLGRLYTEAFF.

The rearrangement joins TRBV10-3 to TRBJ2-5; no reliable D call. V gave up 3 bases and J gave up 4 bases, with 15 bases separating them. Per germline, CDR1 ENHRY and CDR2 SYGVKD. The CDR3 runs to 15 residues. CDR3 nucleotide sequence: TGTGCCATCAGTGACCGGGTGGGCCTTGGAGAGACCCAGTACTTC. Translation gives CAISDRVGLGETQYF.

This clone was counted between two and nine times. This rearrangement joins TRBV4-3 to TRBJ2-7, with 11 bases aligning to TRBD2. This CDR3 contains 16 residues. From germline, CDR1 is LGHNA and CDR2 YSLEER. Trimming took 0 bases from V and 7 from J; bases not matched to a gene: 8. For the CDR3, the DNA is TGCGCCAGCAGCCAAGAGGGAACTAGCGGGAGTCGTGAGCAGTACTTC. Translating gives CASSQEGTSGSREQYF.

The rearrangement links TRBV2 to TRBJ2-1; 10 bases are a match to TRBD1. After removal of 7 bases from V and 9 bases from J, the junction contained 6 bases not matched to a gene. Germline values: CDR1 SNHLY, CDR2 FYNNEI. This CDR3 is 13 amino acids long. DNA for the CDR3: TGTGCCAGCAAGGGACAGGGGCTTGGTGAGCAGTTCTTC. Encoded protein: CASKGQGLGEQFF.

The table lists this clone with a few counts. J is TRBJ2-7 and V is TRBV27; D gene uncertain. The V end was cut by 0 bases, the J end by 0 bases, with 12 bases between. The germline V gene encodes CDR1 MNHEY and CDR2 SMNVEV (reference sequence). The CDR3 sequence is 16 residues long. CDR3 DNA: TGTGCCAGCAGTTTATCGGTGGGTACCCTCTCCTACGAGCAGTACTTC. Translation: CASSLSVGTLSYEQYF.

The chain uses TRBV9 and TRBJ2-7, with 10 bases that match TRBD2. Germline V lookup: CDR1 SGDLS, CDR2 YYNGEE. The length of the CDR3 is 18 residues. With V trimmed by 0 bases and J by 1 base, 10 bases remained unmatched. CDR3 region: CASSVGAASGSFSYEQYF. DNA for the CDR3: TGTGCCAGCAGCGTAGGGGCAGCTAGCGGGAGTTTTTCCTACGAGCAGTACTTC.

Regarding this clone: This CDR3 is also generated by other DNA sequences in the sample. V gene TRBV28 combines with J gene TRBJ1-2, with 8 bases lining up with TRBD1. The length of the CDR3 is 13 residues. The V and J ends lost 5 bases and 4 bases, in that order; junction bases with no gene match: 3. In germline, CDR1 is MDHEN, CDR2 SYDVKM. CDR3 bases: TGTGCCAGCAGTGAAACAGGGGGCTATGGCTACACCTTC. This codes for CASSETGGYGYTF.

The chain joins TRBV29-1 to TRBJ2-3, with D unresolved. Germline V lookup: CDR1 SQVTM, CDR2 ANQGSEA. The CDR3 covers 14 residues. Trimming took 6 bases from V and 1 from J, leaving 14 bases between them. CDR3 sequence: CSVPRNPGTDTQYF. The DNA for the CDR3 is TGCAGCGTACCGCGGAACCCAGGCACAGATACGCAGTATTTT.

This chain uses TRBV18 with TRBJ2-4; D gene uncertain. CDR1 and CDR2 (germline): KGHSH, LQKENI. The CDR3 loop spans 14 amino acids. Deletions cut 1 base from V and 3 bases from J, with 7 bases between. This CDR3 is CASSPQSFKNIQYF. In nucleotides, the CDR3 is TGTGCCAGCTCACCACAATCGTTCAAAAACATTCAGTACTTC.

This chain connects TRBV7-9 to TRBJ1-4; D is undetermined. Trimming took off 7 bases at V and 0 bases at J, with 12 bases between the two ends. Germline CDR1 and CDR2: SEHNR and FQNEAQ (reference sequence). There are 15 residues in the CDR3. CDR3 in amino acids: CASNRAGSTNEKLFF. CDR3 sequence (DNA): TGTGCCAGCAACCGGGCGGGGTCAACTAATGAAAAACTGTTTTTT.

This sequence joins TRBV9 and TRBJ2-5; D possibly corresponds to TRBD1 (6 bases). The CDR3 runs to 17 residues. V was trimmed by 0 bases and J by 0 bases, leaving 15 bases between them. Germline CDR1 and CDR2: SGDLS and YYNGEE. For the CDR3, the DNA is TGTGCCAGCAGCGTAGCTCTGGGGGCCGGGTACCAAGAGACCCAGTACTTC. Its translation: CASSVALGAGYQETQYF.

The chain links TRBV19 to TRBJ2-6; 7 positions agree with TRBD1. There are 18 residues in the CDR3. Per the germline V gene, CDR1 is LNHDA and CDR2 is SQIVND (reference sequence). J was trimmed by 0 bases and V by 5 bases; bases with no gene match: 10. DNA for the CDR3: TGTGCCAGTAGTGACTCGGGACAGCGGACCTCTGGGGCCAACGTCCTGACTTTC. Translated: CASSDSGQRTSGANVLTF. The whole variable domain, remainder taken from reference TRBV19 and TRBJ2-6, is DGGITQSPKYLFRKEGQNVTLSCEQNLNHDAMYWYRQDPGQGLRLIYYSQIVNDFQKGDIAEGYSVSREKKESFPLTVTSAQKNPTAFYLCASSDSGQRTSGANVLTFGAGSRLTVL.

This chain joins TRBV10-3 and TRBJ2-2; 9 bases agree with TRBD1. Trimming took 5 bases from V and 5 from J; bases not matched to a gene: 6. The CDR3 is 15 amino acids. Germline CDR1 ENHRY, CDR2 SYGVKD. The chain's CDR3 is CAISKGQGTTGELFF. In nucleotides, the CDR3 is TGTGCCATCAGTAAGGGACAGGGTACTACCGGGGAGCTGTTTTTT.

This clone has a handful of counts. The chain joins TRBV2 to TRBJ2-2, with D perhaps matching TRBD2 (6 bases). Trimming cost V 1 base and J 4 bases, with 7 bases left between them. The CDR3 loop spans 14 amino acids. Germline V gene lookup returns CDR1 SNHLY and CDR2 FYNNEI. CDR3 amino acids: CASSEEAGTGELFF. The CDR3 bases are TGTGCCAGCAGTGAAGAAGCGGGCACCGGGGAGCTGTTTTTT.

A few counts support this clone. The rearrangement uses TRBV5-6 and TRBJ2-1; D gene uncertain. This CDR3 is 11 amino acids long. V was cut by 4 bases and J by 9 bases, with 8 bases left in between. Germline V gives CDR1 SGHDT, CDR2 YYEEEE. This CDR3 is CASSRFGEQFF. CDR3 nucleotides: TGTGCCAGCAGCCGATTTGGTGAGCAGTTCTTC.

The sample holds a few counts of this clone. The chain combines TRBV7-9 with TRBJ2-2; 7 bases agree with TRBD2. The germline gives CDR1 SEHNR, CDR2 FQNEAQ (reference sequence). There are 14 residues in the CDR3. With V trimmed by 5 bases and J by 3 bases, 3 bases remained unmatched. As DNA, the CDR3 is TGTGCCAGCAGCGAGCTAGCGGACACCGGGGAGCTGTTTTTT. Residues: CASSELADTGELFF.

CDR3 sequence: CASSDLSLNTGELFF. The CDR3 nucleotides read TGTGCCAGCAGTGACCTTTCCTTGAACACCGGGGAGCTGTTTTTT. V and J are TRBV25-1 and TRBJ2-2; D gene uncertain. CDR1 is MGHDK and CDR2 is SYGVNS in the germline V gene. The CDR3 totals 15 residues. V dropped 3 bases and J dropped 1 base, with 9 bases sitting between them.

CDR3 nucleotide sequence: TGTGCCAGTAGTTCACAGGTTTACTATGGCTACACCTTC. This sequence encodes CASSSQVYYGYTF. The V and J genes are TRBV19 and TRBJ1-2, with a possible D match to TRBD1 (5 bases). CDR3 length: 13 residues. Germline V gene sequence: CDR1 LNHDA, CDR2 SQIVND (reference sequence). Trimming took off 5 bases at V and 3 bases at J, with 10 bases between the two ends. The variable domain in full, with the rest retrieved from reference TRBV19 and TRBJ1-2, is DGGITQSPKYLFRKEGQNVTLSCEQNLNHDAMYWYRQDPGQGLRLIYYSQIVNDFQKGDIAEGYSVSREKKESFPLTVTSAQKNPTAFYLCASSSQVYYGYTFGSGTRLTVV.

This chain connects TRBV7-2 to TRBJ1-5; 8 nucleotides line up with TRBD1. Germline CDR1 reads SGHTA; CDR2 reads FQGNSA. Trimming cost V 5 bases and J 5 bases; bases outside gene matches: 5. The CDR3 contains 14 residues. The CDR3 DNA follows: TGTGCCAGCAGCACCATGACAGGGGATCAGCCCCAGCATTTT. It specifies CASSTMTGDQPQHF. Together with reference TRBV7-2 and TRBJ1-5, the CDR3 gives the full variable domain: GAGVSQSPSNKVTEKGKDVELRCDPISGHTALYWYRQSLGQGLEFLIYFQGNSAPDKSGLPSDRFSAERTGGSVSTLTIQRTQQEDSAVYLCASSTMTGDQPQHFGDGTRLSIL.

This chain connects TRBV5-6 to TRBJ2-1, with 8 bases lining up with TRBD2. CDR3 length: 15 amino acids. Germline CDR1 and CDR2: SGHDT and YYEEEE. V lost 4 bases and J lost 2; bases outside the gene matches: 5. The CDR3 region has the DNA TGTGCCAGCAGCCTGGGACTAGGTACCTACAATGAGCAGTTCTTC. Translated: CASSLGLGTYNEQFF.

This clone has only a few counts. Other nucleotide sequences in the sample specify the same CDR3. The chain couples TRBV28 to TRBJ1-2, with D maybe TRBD1 (5 bases). V lost 3 bases and J 2 bases, leaving 7 bases between the germline ends. This CDR3 has 13 amino acids. The germline V gene has CDR1 MDHEN and CDR2 SYDVKM. The CDR3 here is CASSFGGNYGYTF. The CDR3 coding sequence is TGTGCCAGCAGTTTTGGGGGGAACTATGGCTACACCTTC.